The 22 T cell receptor beta chains below all came from one sample that was sequenced in a study of blood T cell repertoires in COVID-19. The method was immunoSEQ multiplex PCR; TCRdb's version includes in-frame clones alone and lacks a portion of them. The repertoire holds about 64,000 clones, with around 76% as singletons. Sequences were obtained from peripheral blood. The receptors derive from a human donor in a cohort sampled during active COVID-19.

The gene calls are TRBV5-1 and TRBJ1-1; no clear D. CDR1 and CDR2 from the germline V gene are SGHRS and YFSETQ. This CDR3 region has 15 residues. Trimming pared 0 bases from V and 5 bases from J, leaving 14 bases between. CDR3 DNA sequence: TGCGCCAGCAGCTTGGAACCGGGGTCCGGAACTGAAGCTTTCTTT. As protein: CASSLEPGSGTEAFF.

The chain uses TRBV15 and TRBJ1-1; 7 bases fit TRBD1. Germline V gives CDR1 LNHNV, CDR2 YYDKDF (reference sequence). The ends lost 2 bases at V and 7 bases at J; junction bases unmatched: 1. The CDR3 is 12 residues long. CDR3 residues: CATSRRDSEAFF. The CDR3 coding sequence is TGTGCCACCAGCAGAAGGGACAGTGAAGCTTTCTTT.

The V gene is TRBV4-2, the J gene TRBJ2-3; 10 bases are a match to TRBD2. The CDR3 consists of 17 residues. Trimming took 0 bases from V and 5 from J; bases not matched to a gene: 8. Germline V gene sequence: CDR1 LGHNA, CDR2 YNFKEQ. The CDR3 here is CASSQDPAGGRGDTQYF. In DNA form, the CDR3 reads TGTGCCAGCAGCCAAGACCCAGCGGGGGGGCGGGGAGATACGCAGTATTTT.

This chain links TRBV6-5 with TRBJ2-7, with 7 nucleotides matching TRBD1. The CDR3 length is 14 residues. Germline trimming cut 8 bases from V and 4 bases from J; bases unmatched to any gene: 11. The germline CDR1 and CDR2 sequences are MNHEY and SVGAGI. The chain's CDR3 is CASRPGGVPYEQYF. Written as DNA, the CDR3 is TGTGCCAGCCGCCCAGGGGGAGTGCCGTACGAGCAGTACTTC.

This clone was observed a single time. The chain uses TRBV7-2 and TRBJ1-1; a possible D gene is TRBD1 (6 bases). V gave up 5 bases and J gave up 4 bases, with 14 bases separating them. The CDR3 consists of 14 residues. The germline V gene encodes CDR1 SGHTA and CDR2 FQGNSA. The CDR3 DNA sequence: TGTGCCAGCAGCGTTCAGGGGCGAGGCACTGAAGCTTTCTTT. This sequence encodes CASSVQGRGTEAFF.

The V and J genes are TRBV6-2 or TRBV6-3 and TRBJ2-5; possibly TRBD2 for D (6 bases). CDR3 length equals 13 residues. Between the trimmed V and J ends, which lost 5 bases and 5 bases, there was a span of 12 bases. CDR1 MNHEY and CDR2 SVGEGT come from the germline V gene. The CDR3 bases are TGTGCCAGCAGTCGGGACTCTCGGGAGACCCAGTACTTC. Amino acids: CASSRDSRETQYF.

Many counts were recorded for this clone. The chain joins TRBV28 to TRBJ2-2; 7 bases line up with TRBD1. The germline V gene encodes CDR1 MDHEN and CDR2 SYDVKM. The CDR3 spans 15 residues. Germline trimming cut 7 bases from V and 5 bases from J; bases unmatched to any gene: 10. The CDR3 DNA reads TGTGCCAGCAAAACAGGGGTGGGGGCAACCGGGGAGCTGTTTTTT. Its protein product is CASKTGVGATGELFF.

This clone is a singleton in its sample. V is TRBV6-4 and J is TRBJ2-1; 13 bases align to TRBD2. V lost 3 bases to trimming and J lost 9 bases; unmatched junction nucleotides: 5. The CDR3 extends over 15 amino acids. Germline CDR1 MRHNA, CDR2 SNTAGT. The CDR3 spells CASSELAGGHGEQFF. The CDR3 bases are TGTGCCAGCAGTGAACTAGCGGGGGGGCACGGTGAGCAGTTCTTC.

V gene TRBV5-6 combines with J gene TRBJ1-5; 11 nucleotides align to TRBD1. Germline CDR1 reads SGHDT; CDR2 reads YYEEEE. The CDR3 has 15 residues. V shed 4 bases and J 11 bases; nucleotides not matched to a gene: 11. The chain's CDR3 is CASSGQGARGAAQHF. The CDR3 DNA sequence: TGTGCCAGCAGCGGACAGGGGGCGCGGGGGGCAGCCCAGCATTTT.

The genes are TRBV9 and TRBJ2-5, with D possibly TRBD2 on 6 matching bases. The CDR3 totals 15 residues. The germline V gene has CDR1 SGDLS and CDR2 YYNGEE. V gave up 2 bases and J gave up 5 bases, with 16 bases separating them. In nucleotides, the CDR3 is TGTGCCAGCAGCGTCGCCGGGACGGCGGGGGAGACCCAGTACTTC. Protein: CASSVAGTAGETQYF.

This clone was seen a handful of times. This chain links TRBV28 with TRBJ2-7; TRBD2 is a possible D gene (6 bases). Germline V gives CDR1 MDHEN, CDR2 SYDVKM. The length of the CDR3 is 13 residues. With 8 bases removed from V and 1 base from J, the gap between germline ends came to 12 bases. As DNA, the CDR3 is TGTGCCAGCGGGGACTCTTTTTCCTACGAGCAGTACTTC. This sequence encodes CASGDSFSYEQYF.

The chain uses TRBV7-9 and TRBJ2-4, with 9 bases that match TRBD1. The CDR3 contains 14 residues. CDR1 and CDR2 from the germline V gene are SEHNR and FQNEAQ (reference sequence). J was trimmed by 5 bases and V by 1 base; bases with no gene match: 0. The CDR3 bases are TGTGCCAGCAGCTTAGGGACAGGGGAAAACATTCAGTACTTC. This translates into CASSLGTGENIQYF.

This clone was detected once. The chain couples TRBV9 to TRBJ2-1, with 8 bases fitting TRBD1. Germline CDR1 is SGDLS and CDR2 is YYNGEE. CDR3 length: 15 residues. The V segment lost 0 bases and the J segment 6 bases; nucleotides outside the gene matches: 5. In nucleotides, the CDR3 is TGTGCCAGCAGCGTAGAAGGACAGGGATTCAATGAGCAGTTCTTC. This encodes CASSVEGQGFNEQFF.

This sequence joins TRBV7-8 and TRBJ2-5, with 7 bases aligning to TRBD2. The trim removed 2 bases at V and 1 base at J, leaving 4 bases unmatched. CDR3 length equals 15 residues. Germline V gene lookup returns CDR1 SGHVS and CDR2 FQNEAQ. The CDR3 nucleotides are TGTGCCAGCAGCTTAAAGCGGGGACTCCAAGAGACCCAGTACTTC. Amino acid sequence: CASSLKRGLQETQYF.

By sample fraction, this clone is medium-sized (0.01 to 0.1%). The gene calls are TRBV28 and TRBJ1-6; 7 nucleotides match TRBD1. The V and J ends lost 6 bases and 8 bases, in that order; junction bases with no gene match: 7. The length of the CDR3 is 14 residues. Germline lookup yields CDR1 MDHEN and CDR2 SYDVKM. The CDR3 bases are TGTGCCAGCAGGCCGGACAGGTACGATTCACCCCTCCACTTT. Its translation: CASRPDRYDSPLHF.

V gene TRBV2 combines with J gene TRBJ2-1; tentative D call: TRBD2 (7 bases). The CDR3 is 16 amino acids. V shed 0 bases and J shed 5 bases, with 14 bases lying between them. Germline V lookup: CDR1 SNHLY, CDR2 FYNNEI. CDR3 sequence (DNA): TGTGCCAGCAGTGAAGCGCCGGGGGCGGGGGACAATGAGCAGTTCTTC. Encoded protein: CASSEAPGAGDNEQFF.

The chain carries TRBV5-5 and TRBJ2-3, with 7 bases fitting TRBD1. In germline, CDR1 is SGHKS, CDR2 YYEKEE (reference sequence). Unmatched junction bases numbered 7, after V lost 3 bases and J lost 6 bases. The CDR3 totals 14 residues. CDR3 loop: CASSYLTGMDTQYF. CDR3 DNA: TGTGCCAGCAGCTACCTGACAGGGATGGATACGCAGTATTTT.

The rearrangement joins TRBV14 to TRBJ1-2; unclear D gene. V lost 1 base, J lost 6 bases, and 12 bases lay in between. Germline V CDR1 and CDR2: SGHDN, FVKESK. CDR3 size: 14 residues. The CDR3 here is CASSQGLFTDGYTF. Written as DNA, the CDR3 is TGTGCCAGCAGCCAAGGACTATTTACCGATGGCTACACCTTC.

The J gene is TRBJ1-2, the V gene TRBV20-1, with 7 bases that match TRBD1. CDR1 DFQATT and CDR2 SNEGSKA come from the germline V gene (reference sequence). This CDR3 region has 11 residues. DNA for the CDR3: TGCAGCCCCGACAGGGTAAATGGCTACACCTTC. It yields the protein CSPDRVNGYTF.

This clone is labeled medium-sized. This sequence joins TRBV21-1 and TRBJ2-1; the table's D call of TRBD2 was not tested on the DNA. TRBV21-1 counts as a pseudogene. The CDR3 is made up of 16 amino acids. Here the CDR3 DNA reads TGTGCCAGCAGCAAGGGACTAGCGGGGGTTGGCAATGAGCAGTTCTTC. This encodes CASSKGLAGVGNEQFF.

The chain joins TRBV20-1 to TRBJ2-7, with TRBD1 as a possible D gene (6 bases). The V gene's germline CDR1 is DFQATT and CDR2 SNEGSKA (reference sequence). This CDR3 region has 11 residues. Trimming pared 2 bases from V and 4 bases from J, leaving 6 bases between. The CDR3 nucleotides are TGCAGTGCTAGACAGGGGTACGAGCAGTACTTC. Protein product: CSARQGYEQYF.

V and J are TRBV7-2 and TRBJ2-1; TRBD2 might be the D (6 bases). Trimming removed 2 bases at V and 7 bases at J, with 9 bases between. Per germline, CDR1 SGHTA and CDR2 FQGNSA. CDR3 size: 13 residues. The CDR3 is CASSLSGWNEQFF. DNA of the CDR3: TGTGCCAGCAGCTTAAGCGGGTGGAATGAGCAGTTCTTC.